This T cell receptor beta chain was recovered during a study of blood T cell repertoires in COVID-19. Study context: Researchers got acute and convalescent COVID-19 samples from the United States, Italy and Spain.

Authors' data handling: Amplifying reference gene primers gave estimates of nucleated cell counts. Libraries were prepared by immunoSEQ multiplex PCR; TCRdb keeps only in-frame clonotypes and omits some of them. V, J and clone size derive from that table, while D and trimming were established from the DNA sequence. The sample carries 100,000 to 140,000 clones, around 90% recorded once. CDR3 length: 15 residues. CDR1 is SGHRS, CDR2 YFSETQ, per germline. V was pared by 1 base and J by 3 bases, with 4 bases of the junction left unmatched. This chain links TRBV5-1 with TRBJ2-1; 7 nucleotides align to TRBD2. Sequenced input: peripheral blood. This clonotype was sampled from a man aged 40-55 years with active or convalescent COVID-19. CDR3 DNA sequence: TGCGCCAGCAGCTTGATGAGCGGGGACTACAATGAGCAGTTCTTC. Its protein product is CASSLMSGDYNEQFF.